Included here is one TCR beta chain sequence, with context. Its antigen remains unknown. This record comes from a study of post-analysis software for immune sequencing data. Study details: Patients had relapsing-remitting, secondary progressive or progressive-relapsing multiple sclerosis; some lacked subtype. Broader study findings: Multiple sclerosis patients had significantly lower normalized Chao1 diversity than controls. Samples prepared in the same batch strongly co-clustered by F measure.

Unique molecular identifiers were present in the TCR beta cDNA libraries. TCRdb reanalysed the PCR reads using MiXCR and keeps one entry per CDR3 protein. There are about 380,000 distinct CDR3 sequences in the sample; approximately 33% occur only once, and around 15% lies in the top ten. Sequences were obtained from blood. The sequence was obtained from a girl aged 5-17 years with multiple sclerosis.

This chain's CDR3 is CASSLFGGDSPYEQYF. CDR3 DNA: TGTGCCAGCAGCTTATTCGGCGGGGACAGTCCCTACGAGCAGTACTTC. The chain is built from TRBV7-9 and TRBJ2-7; D is perhaps TRBD1 (7 bases). The CDR3 runs to 16 residues. The V end was cut by 2 bases, the J end by 2 bases, with 16 bases between. The germline gives CDR1 SEHNR, CDR2 FQNEAQ (reference sequence).